This entry lists 10 T cell receptor beta chains sequenced from one sample in a study of cytomegalovirus exposure and HLA in healthy donors. Researchers ran the PCR with 60 Vbeta and 13 Jbeta primers. Produced via immunoSEQ multiplex PCR; TCRdb's table is partial and in-frame only. Of about 94,000 clones listed, 79% were seen once; the top ten hold roughly 3.8%. Source material: PBMCs. Source of these receptors: a woman aged 40 to 50 in good health and CMV-seronegative.

This clone occurred a few times. J is TRBJ1-4 and V is TRBV30, with D possibly matching TRBD1 (6 bases). CDR1 and CDR2 (germline): GTSNPN, SVGIG (reference sequence). V was cut by 2 bases and J by 0 bases, with 13 bases left in between. This CDR3 is 16 amino acids long. DNA for the CDR3: TGTGCCTGGAGTCTCGACAGGACCGCAACTAATGAAAAACTGTTTTTT. Encoded protein: CAWSLDRTATNEKLFF.

The chain is built from TRBV19 and TRBJ1-2, with D perhaps matching TRBD1 (6 bases). Trimming cost V 7 bases and J 4 bases, with 19 bases left between them. There are 15 residues in the CDR3. Germline values: CDR1 LNHDA, CDR2 SQIVND (reference sequence). CDR3 in amino acids: CASNNPAGAPYGYTF. In DNA form, the CDR3 reads TGTGCCAGTAACAATCCTGCGGGGGCCCCCTATGGCTACACCTTC.

V usage is TRBV5-1 and J usage is TRBJ1-1; tentative D call: TRBD1 (5 bases). This CDR3 contains 14 residues. Between the trimmed V and J ends, which lost 0 bases and 4 bases, there was a span of 10 bases. Germline loops: CDR1 SGHRS, CDR2 YFSETQ. CDR3 nucleotide sequence: TGCGCCAGCAGCTTGGGGGGGGAGGTCACTGAAGCTTTCTTT. It codes for CASSLGGEVTEAFF.

This chain links TRBV5-6 with TRBJ2-7; 12 nucleotides match TRBD1. Unmatched junction bases numbered 11, after V lost 0 bases and J lost 10 bases. Germline V gene data show CDR1 as SGHDT and CDR2 as YYEEEE. The CDR3 covers 16 residues. CDR3 nucleotide sequence: TGTGCCAGCAGCTTGGGGGGGACAGGGGGCGGATTGGTACAGTACTTC. It codes for CASSLGGTGGGLVQYF.

This clone was counted a few times. This rearrangement joins TRBV15 to TRBJ1-1, with D unclear. The germline V gene encodes CDR1 LNHNV and CDR2 YYDKDF (reference sequence). CDR3 size: 12 residues. V gave up 6 bases and J gave up 4 bases, with 9 bases separating them. The DNA of the CDR3 is TGTGCCACCAGGGATGGCGGCACTGAAGCTTTCTTT. Protein: CATRDGGTEAFF.

This clone was recorded once. V usage is TRBV7-2 and J usage is TRBJ2-7, with 7 bases lining up with TRBD2. V shed 5 bases, J shed 4 bases, and the junction held 5 bases outside the gene matches. CDR3 length: 13 amino acids. Germline CDR1 reads SGHTA; CDR2 reads FQGNSA. The CDR3 nucleotides read TGTGCCAGCAGCCGTCCCGGGGGGTACGAGCAGTACTTC. Amino acid sequence: CASSRPGGYEQYF.

The chain has TRBV2 and TRBJ2-2; TRBD1 matches at 7 bases. The trim removed 6 bases at V and 6 bases at J, leaving 7 bases unmatched. Germline V lookup: CDR1 SNHLY, CDR2 FYNNEI. CDR3 length equals 14 residues. The CDR3 DNA reads TGTGCCAGCAGGACTACAGGACAGGCCGGGGAGCTGTTTTTT. Residues: CASRTTGQAGELFF.

V usage is TRBV27 and J usage is TRBJ2-1; 7 bases are a match to TRBD2. The CDR3 length is 16 residues. The trim removed 2 bases at V and 2 bases at J, leaving 6 bases unmatched. CDR1 is MNHEY and CDR2 is SMNVEV in the germline V gene (reference sequence). Here the CDR3 reads CASSLLARGAYNEQFF. CDR3 in DNA: TGTGCCAGCAGTTTACTAGCACGGGGGGCCTACAATGAGCAGTTCTTC.

This clone was recorded only once. The junction does not match germline at one end; this may be a read error. This chain connects TRBV6-6 to TRBJ1-5; possible D gene TRBD1, 6 bases. In germline, CDR1 is MNHNY, CDR2 SVGAGI (reference sequence). This CDR3 comprises 14 residues. CDR3 sequence (DNA): TGTGCCAGCACCTTACAGGGTGTCAATCAGCCCCAGAATTTT. It yields the protein CASTLQGVNQPQNF.

This sequence joins TRBV7-2 and TRBJ1-4; weak D call: TRBD1 (6 bases). Germline V lookup: CDR1 SGHTA, CDR2 FQGNSA. V lost 2 bases and J 10 bases, leaving 20 bases between the germline ends. The CDR3 is 16 residues long. The CDR3 spells CASSLLGGAASGKLFF. The CDR3 DNA follows: TGTGCCAGCAGCTTATTAGGGGGTGCAGCTTCAGGAAAACTGTTTTTT. The full variable domain, in which reference TRBV7-2 and TRBJ1-4 provide the parts outside the CDR3, is GAGVSQSPSNKVTEKGKDVELRCDPISGHTALYWYRQSLGQGLEFLIYFQGNSAPDKSGLPSDRFSAERTGGSVSTLTIQRTQQEDSAVYLCASSLLGGAASGKLFFGSGTQLSVL.